The table lists the clone carrying this TCR beta chain with a few counts. Its specificity is not known. The germline gene is not matched at one end of the junction; a read error may be the cause. The source of the sample is a study of post-analysis software for immune sequencing data. Study-level background: Included courses were relapsing-remitting and secondary progressive multiple sclerosis; progressive-relapsing multiple sclerosis was also included. Study conclusions and caveats: Included in a set of about five TRBV segments more frequent in patients than controls were TRBV5-6, TRBV5-1 and TRBV20-1. Controls showed significantly higher normalized Chao1 diversity than did multiple sclerosis patients.

The length of the CDR3 is 18 residues. Germline V gene lookup returns CDR1 SSHAT and CDR2 FNYEAQ (reference sequence). Presence of unique molecular identifiers characterized the TCR beta cDNA libraries. It was from about 0.94 to 9.7 million T cells that some 500,000 cDNA molecules came. MiXCR, run by TCRdb on the PCR reads, gives a single entry per CDR3 protein. Altogether more than 500,000 distinct CDR3 sequences are present, roughly 34% being singletons, with the ten largest covering approximately 6%. This receptor was identified in a girl aged 2 to 17 with multiple sclerosis. The chain recombines TRBV7-7 with TRBJ2-1; 8 bases line up with TRBD1. The sample taken for sequencing was blood. CDR3 nucleotide sequence: TGTGCTAGCAGCCCTGGCGGTGGACAGGGAGGACTTTACAATGAGCAGTTCTTC. Amino acids: CASSPGGGQGGLYNEQFF.